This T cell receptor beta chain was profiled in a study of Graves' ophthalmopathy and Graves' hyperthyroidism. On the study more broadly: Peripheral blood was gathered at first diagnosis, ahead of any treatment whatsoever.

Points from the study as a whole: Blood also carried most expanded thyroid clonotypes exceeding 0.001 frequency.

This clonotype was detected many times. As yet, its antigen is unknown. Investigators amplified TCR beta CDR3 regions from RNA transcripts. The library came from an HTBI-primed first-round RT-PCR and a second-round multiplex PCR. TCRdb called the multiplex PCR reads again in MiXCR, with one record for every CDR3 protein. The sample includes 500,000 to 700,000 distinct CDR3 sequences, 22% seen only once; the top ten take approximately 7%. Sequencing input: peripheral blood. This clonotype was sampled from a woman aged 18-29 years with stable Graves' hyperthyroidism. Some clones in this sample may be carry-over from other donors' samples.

The CDR3 DNA sequence: TGTGCCAGCAGCCCCATAAGCTACGAGCAGTACTTC. This sequence encodes CASSPISYEQYF. This chain joins TRBV7-8 and TRBJ2-7; D gene unclear. CDR3 size: 12 residues. Germline-derived CDR1 and CDR2 are SGHVS and FQNEAQ. The V and J ends lost 5 bases and 3 bases respectively, with 8 bases between them.